The rows below give T cell receptor beta chains drawn from one sample of a study of shared clonotypes between healthy human individuals. The method was immunoSEQ multiplex PCR; TCRdb's version includes in-frame clones alone and lacks a portion of them. The table lists millions of clones, around 95% of them singletons. Sequencing was performed on naive CD4+ T cells sorted from blood. Receptor source: a man younger than 30 in good health. Both conserved end residues are part of each CDR3. A D gene is named only where the DNA matches it firmly. For some rows the clone size is stated as once, few or many, or as a class when expanded; others skip it.

J gene,clone size,CDR3 length,V gene,D gene,CDR3 protein,CDR3 DNA
TRBJ1-1,-,14,TRBV6-1,-,CASSFDPTNTEAFF,TGTGCCAGCAGCTTCGACCCGACGAACACTGAAGCTTTCTTT
TRBJ2-7,once,12,TRBV10-1,-,CASSARAYEQYF,TGCGCCAGCAGTGCCCGAGCCTACGAGCAGTACTTC
TRBJ1-2,-,14,TRBV6-5,TRBD1,CASSYSGQGGGYTF,TGTGCCAGCAGTTACTCGGGGCAGGGGGGTGGCTACACCTTC
TRBJ2-7,-,13,TRBV6-1,-,CASSLYSSYEQYF,TGTGCCAGCAGCCTATATAGCTCCTACGAGCAGTACTTC
TRBJ2-7,-,14,TRBV28,-,CASSLADGSYEQYF,TGTGCCAGCAGTTTGGCGGACGGCTCCTACGAGCAGTACTTC
TRBJ2-3,-,15,TRBV28,-,CASSNSETSTDTQYF,TGTGCCAGCAGTAACAGTGAAACTAGCACAGATACGCAGTATTTT
TRBJ1-5,-,18,TRBV19,TRBD1,CASRPQGEVRISNQPQHF,TGTGCCAGTAGACCACAGGGGGAGGTTAGAATTAGCAATCAGCCCCAGCATTTT
TRBJ1-2,-,16,TRBV4-3,TRBD1,CASSQDWGQGNYGYTF,TGCGCCAGCAGCCAAGATTGGGGACAGGGGAACTATGGCTACACCTTC
TRBJ1-5,-,13,TRBV30,TRBD1,CAWSGQGGQPQHF,TGTGCCTGGAGCGGACAGGGAGGTCAGCCCCAGCATTTT
TRBJ2-7,-,13,TRBV7-3,-,CASSSSGGYEQYF,TGTGCCAGCAGCTCAAGTGGGGGCTACGAGCAGTACTTC
TRBJ2-7,-,16,TRBV15,TRBD2,CATSRGFGGSSYEQYF,TGTGCCACCAGCAGGGGCTTCGGGGGGAGCTCCTACGAGCAGTACTTC
TRBJ1-5,-,11,TRBV28,-,CASSPPGYLHF,TGTGCCAGCAGTCCCCCGGGGTATTTGCATTTT
TRBJ1-2,-,14,TRBV19,-,CASSIERGTYGYTF,TGTGCCAGTAGTATAGAGCGCGGGACCTATGGCTACACCTTC
TRBJ1-3,-,12,TRBV11-2,-,CASSFTGNTIYF,TGTGCCAGCAGCTTCACTGGAAACACCATATATTTT
TRBJ2-7,-,13,TRBV2,-,CASREEGPATGAF,TGTGCCAGCAGAGAAGAGGGGCCGGCGACAGGAGCCTTC
TRBJ2-2,once,15,TRBV5-6,-,CASSLVAANTGELFF,TGTGCCAGCAGCTTGGTTGCAGCCAACACCGGGGAGCTGTTTTTT